The 7 T cell receptor beta chains below were found in one sample sequenced in a study of monozygotic twins with inflammatory bowel disease. TCRdb re-called the 5' RACE reads and shows each CDR3 protein once, DNA omitted. This sample's clone table lists 300,000 to 350,000 distinct CDR3 sequences. Sample: blood. All receptors derive from a human donor with ulcerative colitis or Crohn's disease, or a healthy co-twin of an affected twin (not recorded which).

V is TRBV5-8 and J is TRBJ1-5; with no DNA, the TCRdb D assignment of TRBD1 cannot be verified. Germline lookup yields CDR1 SGHTS and CDR2 YDEGEE. The CDR3 covers 15 residues. CDR3 sequence reads: CASAVVRGGTQPQHF. Looking up the rest from reference TRBV5-8 and TRBJ1-5 gives the full variable domain: EAGVTQSPTHLIKTRGQQATLRCSPISGHTSVYWYQQALGLGLQFLLWYDEGEERNRGNFPPRFSGRQFPNYSSELNVNALELEDSALYLCASAVVRGGTQPQHFGDGTRLSIL.

This chain connects TRBV15 to TRBJ2-3; the D gene TCRdb calls, TRBD2, cannot be checked with no DNA. The CDR3 extends over 15 amino acids. The germline V gene has CDR1 LNHNV and CDR2 YYDKDF (reference sequence). The CDR3 sequence is CATRTSGSGTDTQYF.

The chain joins TRBV20-1 to TRBJ1-2; as DNA is missing, the TRBD1 call by TCRdb cannot be tested. Per germline, CDR1 DFQATT and CDR2 SNEGSKA (reference sequence). The CDR3 length is 12 residues. The CDR3 loop is CSAGRGHNGYTF.

The chain couples TRBV4-3 to TRBJ1-6. The germline V gene encodes CDR1 LGHNA and CDR2 YSLEER. The CDR3 is 16 amino acids. The CDR3 spells CASSQELSSYNSPLHF.

This rearrangement joins TRBV15 to TRBJ2-2; there is no DNA to check the TCRdb D call of TRBD1. This CDR3 region has 15 residues. Germline CDR1 is LNHNV and CDR2 is YYDKDF (reference sequence). CDR3 in amino acids: CATSGDTLNTGELFF.

The chain uses TRBV5-4 and TRBJ2-7. Germline-derived CDR1 and CDR2 are SGHNT and YYREEE (reference sequence). CDR3 length: 15 amino acids. CDR3 residues: CASSLDIAQTYEQYF.

V usage is TRBV6-6 and J usage is TRBJ2-7; TCRdb picks TRBD1, but there is no DNA to check that call. Germline V gives CDR1 MNHNY, CDR2 SVGAGI (reference sequence). The CDR3 length is 13 residues. CDR3 region: CASSLPPNYEQYF.